One TCR beta chain is described in this entry. The CDR3 totals 14 residues. Trimming took off 5 bases at V and 7 bases at J, with 18 bases between the two ends. Germline V gives CDR1 DFQATT, CDR2 SNEGSKA (reference sequence). TCRdb reprocessed the 5' RACE reads via MiXCR and lists one record per CDR3 protein. The sample consists of some 180,000 distinct CDR3 sequences, around 18% of them appearing once. The data originate from a study of T-cell memory formation after mild COVID-19. The sequence came from a man aged 18 to 30 who had mild COVID-19 (a few samples of this study predate the infection). Cell type and time point are not known. The rearrangement links TRBV20-1 to TRBJ2-4, with TRBD2 as a possible D gene (7 bases). Specimen: PBMCs or a T cell subset sorted from them (not recorded which). Here the CDR3 reads CSAARRGGGNIQYF. DNA for the CDR3: TGCAGTGCTGCGAGGAGGGGGGGAGGTAACATTCAGTACTTC.